This T cell receptor (beta chain) comes out of a study of post-analysis software for immune sequencing data. Overall study: Multiple sclerosis in the patients followed relapsing-remitting, secondary progressive and progressive-relapsing courses.

cDNA libraries of TCR beta carried unique molecular identifiers. From the PCR reads, TCRdb called clonotypes with MiXCR, one entry per CDR3 protein. The sample includes fewer than 700,000 distinct CDR3 sequences, about 44% of them seen just once. This clonotype has a handful of counts. Its specificity is not known. The study, taken as a whole, reports: A significant reduction in normalized Chao1 diversity was observed in multiple sclerosis patients versus controls. Same-batch samples co-clustered strongly by F measure.

Sequencing was carried out using blood. The receptor's source is a girl aged 5-17 years with multiple sclerosis.

The chain's CDR3 is CSVVGGDAYEQYF. CDR3 nucleotide sequence: TGCAGCGTTGTTGGCGGGGACGCCTACGAGCAGTACTTC. V is TRBV29-1 and J is TRBJ2-7; tentative D call: TRBD2 (6 bases). This CDR3 is 13 amino acids long. Trimming left V 4 bases short and J 2 bases short, with 12 bases between. Germline loops: CDR1 SQVTM, CDR2 ANQGSEA.